This T cell receptor beta chain was obtained from a study of T-cell memory formation after mild COVID-19. In TCRdb, the 5' RACE reads were re-called with MiXCR into one record per CDR3 protein. The table shows more than 450,000 distinct CDR3 sequences, with roughly 18% occurring only once. After removal of 4 bases from V and 7 bases from J, the junction contained 16 bases not matched to a gene. The CDR3 extends over 18 amino acids. Per the germline V gene, CDR1 is LGHDT and CDR2 is YNNKEL (reference sequence). This clonotype occurred a few times. The V gene is TRBV3-1, the J gene TRBJ2-1, with 10 bases lining up with TRBD2. The sample consisted of PBMCs or a T cell subset sorted from them (not recorded which). The TCR was taken from an adult woman who had mild COVID-19 (a few samples of this study predate the infection). Cell type and time point are not known. The CDR3: CASSPTGAAAGGRNEQFF. In DNA form, the CDR3 reads TGTGCCAGCAGCCCCACCGGGGCAGCAGCGGGGGGGAGGAATGAGCAGTTCTTC.